Sequencing of this TCR beta chain was carried out in a study of blood T cell repertoires in COVID-19. Recruits, aged roughly 18 to 100 years, lived in approximately 26 US areas. What the recovered Cohort 3 donors had was two negative PCRs, clearance, or symptom resolution. The CDR3 has 16 residues. Germline V CDR1 and CDR2: LNHDA, SQIVND (reference sequence). The junction had 9 bases not matched to a gene; V was cut back by 2 bases and J by 4 bases. Profiled with immunoSEQ multiplex PCR; TCRdb holds only in-frame clones, not every one. Among a few hundred thousand clones, roughly 87% were seen once, and the ten largest hold about 2.7%.

Sequences were obtained from PBMCs or T cells enriched from blood (not recorded which). The V call is TRBV19, the J call TRBJ1-1; 8 positions agree with TRBD1. This TCR was sampled from a woman in her thirties who had recovered from COVID-19. CDR3 sequence: CASSITGGVGSTEAFF. The CDR3 coding sequence is TGTGCCAGTAGTATAACAGGGGGAGTAGGGAGCACTGAAGCTTTCTTT.